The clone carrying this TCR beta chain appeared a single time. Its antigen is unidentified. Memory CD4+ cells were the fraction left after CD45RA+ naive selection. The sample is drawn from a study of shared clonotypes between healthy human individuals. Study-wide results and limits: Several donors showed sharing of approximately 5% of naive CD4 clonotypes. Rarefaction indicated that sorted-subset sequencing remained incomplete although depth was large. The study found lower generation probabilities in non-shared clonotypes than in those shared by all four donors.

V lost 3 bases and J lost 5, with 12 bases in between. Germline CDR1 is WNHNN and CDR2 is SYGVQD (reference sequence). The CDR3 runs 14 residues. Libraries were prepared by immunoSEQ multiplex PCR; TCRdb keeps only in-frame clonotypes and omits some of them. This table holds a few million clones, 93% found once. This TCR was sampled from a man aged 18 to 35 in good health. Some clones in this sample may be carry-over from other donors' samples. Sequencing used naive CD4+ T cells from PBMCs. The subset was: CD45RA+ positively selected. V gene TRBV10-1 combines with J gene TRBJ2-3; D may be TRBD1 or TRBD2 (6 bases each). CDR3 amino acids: CASSDRRGEDTQYF. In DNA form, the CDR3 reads TGCGCCAGCAGTGACAGGAGGGGGGAAGATACGCAGTATTTT.